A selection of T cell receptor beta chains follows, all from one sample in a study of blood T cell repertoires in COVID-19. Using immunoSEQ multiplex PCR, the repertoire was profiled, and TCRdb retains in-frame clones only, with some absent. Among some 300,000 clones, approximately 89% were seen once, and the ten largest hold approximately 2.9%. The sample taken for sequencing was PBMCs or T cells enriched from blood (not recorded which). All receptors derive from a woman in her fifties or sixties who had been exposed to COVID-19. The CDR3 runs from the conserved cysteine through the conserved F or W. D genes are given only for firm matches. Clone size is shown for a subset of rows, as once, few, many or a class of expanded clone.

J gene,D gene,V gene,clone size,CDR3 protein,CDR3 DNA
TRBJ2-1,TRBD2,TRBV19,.,CASRTPSGAGGPSQFF,TGTGCCAGTAGGACCCCTTCTGGAGCGGGGGGGCCGTCGCAGTTCTTC
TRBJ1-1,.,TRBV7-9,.,CASSLLSGTEAFF,TGTGCCAGCAGCTTACTCAGCGGTACTGAAGCTTTCTTT
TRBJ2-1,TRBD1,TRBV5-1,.,CASSLDGTGSSYEQFF,TGCGCCAGCAGCTTGGACGGGACAGGGTCTTCATATGAGCAGTTCTTC
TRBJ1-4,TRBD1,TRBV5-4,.,CASSPGDRNNEKLFF,TGTGCCAGCAGCCCGGGGGACAGAAATAATGAAAAACTGTTTTTT
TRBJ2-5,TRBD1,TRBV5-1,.,CASSSQGAEVETQYF,TGCGCCAGCAGCTCACAGGGGGCTGAAGTCGAGACCCAGTACTTC
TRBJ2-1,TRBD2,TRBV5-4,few,CASSPGLAGATGEQFF,TGTGCCAGCAGCCCCGGACTAGCGGGGGCTACAGGTGAGCAGTTCTTC
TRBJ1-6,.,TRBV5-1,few,CASSYTGNNSPLHF,TGCGCCAGCAGTTATACAGGGAATAATTCACCCCTCCACTTT
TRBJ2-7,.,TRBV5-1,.,CASSLATNRVPYDEQYF,TGCGCCAGCAGCTTGGCGACTAACAGGGTCCCATACGACGAGCAGTACTTC
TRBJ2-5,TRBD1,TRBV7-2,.,CASSLGDRGLRETQYF,TGTGCCAGCAGCTTAGGGGACAGGGGGCTGAGGGAGACCCAGTACTTC
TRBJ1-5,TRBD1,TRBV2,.,CASSGQTGGGGNQPQHF,TGTGCCAGCAGTGGGCAAACAGGGGGTGGGGGCAATCAGCCCCAGCATTTT
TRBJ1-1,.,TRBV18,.,CASSPGPSRPNTEAFF,TGTGCCAGCTCACCAGGGCCGAGCCGTCCGAACACTGAAGCTTTCTTT
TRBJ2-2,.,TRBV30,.,CAWSTGELFF,TGTGCCTGGTCGACTGGGGAGCTGTTTTTT
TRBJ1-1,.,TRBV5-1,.,CASSLGGTQRDTEAFF,TGCGCCAGCAGCCTTGGGGGGACCCAAAGGGACACTGAAGCTTTCTTT
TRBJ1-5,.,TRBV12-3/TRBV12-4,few,CASRQQGTPQHF,TGTGCCAGCAGACAACAGGGAACGCCCCAGCATTTT
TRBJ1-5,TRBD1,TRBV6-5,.,CASRLTGTQPQHF,TGTGCCAGCAGACTGACAGGGACACAGCCCCAGCATTTT
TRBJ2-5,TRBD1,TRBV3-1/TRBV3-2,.,CASSQEGTAKETQYF,TGTGCCAGCAGCCAAGAGGGGACAGCGAAAGAGACCCAGTACTTC
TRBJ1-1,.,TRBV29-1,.,CSVDLGVNTEAFF,TGCAGCGTTGACCTGGGAGTGAACACTGAAGCTTTCTTT
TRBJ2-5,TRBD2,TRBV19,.,CASSIMGGGQETQYF,TGTGCCAGTAGTATTATGGGCGGGGGCCAAGAGACCCAGTACTTC
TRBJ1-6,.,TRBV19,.,CASSIRDYQTSPLHF,TGTGCCAGTAGTATCCGGGACTACCAAACTTCACCCCTCCACTTT
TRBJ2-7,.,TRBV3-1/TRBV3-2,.,CASSQVFRETYEQYF,TGTGCCAGCAGCCAAGTATTTCGGGAAACCTACGAGCAGTACTTC
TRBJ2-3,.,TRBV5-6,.,CASSFGVGGTQYF,TGTGCCAGCAGCTTCGGGGTGGGAGGTACGCAGTATTTT
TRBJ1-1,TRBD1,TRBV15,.,CATSTQGGTEAFF,TGTGCCACCAGCACACAGGGGGGCACTGAAGCTTTCTTT
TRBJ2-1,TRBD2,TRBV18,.,CASSPRLAGNADEQFF,TGTGCCAGCTCACCGCGGCTAGCGGGGAACGCGGATGAGCAGTTCTTC
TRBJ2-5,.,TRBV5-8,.,CASTFRQSQETQYF,TGTGCCAGCACCTTTCGACAGAGTCAAGAGACCCAGTACTTC
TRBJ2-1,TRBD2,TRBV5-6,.,CASSSGLAGGNEQFF,TGTGCCAGCAGCTCGGGACTAGCGGGGGGCAATGAGCAGTTCTTC
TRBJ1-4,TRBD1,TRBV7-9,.,CASSLTRGPANEKLFF,TGTGCCAGCAGCTTAACCAGGGGGCCAGCTAATGAAAAACTGTTTTTT
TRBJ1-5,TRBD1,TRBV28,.,CASTWRGLGNQPQHF,TGTGCCAGCACTTGGAGGGGGCTAGGGAATCAGCCCCAGCATTTT
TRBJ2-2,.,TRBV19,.,CASKISGHLNTGELFF,TGTGCCAGTAAAATCTCGGGACACCTGAACACCGGGGAGCTGTTTTTT
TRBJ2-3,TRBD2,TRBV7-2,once,CASSLIGLAGNTDTQYF,TGTGCCAGCAGCTTAATCGGTCTAGCGGGGAACACAGATACGCAGTATTTT
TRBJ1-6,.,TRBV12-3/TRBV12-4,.,CASSSAYNSPLHF,TGTGCCAGCAGTTCTGCCTATAATTCACCCCTCCACTTT
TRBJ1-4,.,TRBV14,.,CASSQGIVPSTEKLFF,TGTGCCAGCAGCCAAGGCATCGTCCCAAGCACGGAAAAACTGTTTTTT
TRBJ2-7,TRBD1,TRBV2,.,CASSEAAGQGPYEQYF,TGTGCCAGCAGTGAGGCTGCCGGACAGGGCCCCTACGAGCAGTACTTC
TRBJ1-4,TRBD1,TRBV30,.,CAWRQGARRKLFF,TGTGCCTGGAGACAGGGGGCTCGAAGAAAACTGTTTTTT
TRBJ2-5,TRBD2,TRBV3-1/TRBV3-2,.,CASSQDSLGLARTETQYF,TGTGCCAGCAGCCAAGATTCCCTCGGACTAGCCAGGACGGAGACCCAGTACTTC
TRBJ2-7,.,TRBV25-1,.,CASSADKAKTSSYEQYF,TGTGCCAGCAGTGCAGACAAGGCGAAAACGAGCTCCTACGAGCAGTACTTC
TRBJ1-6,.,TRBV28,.,CASSFLSGKDSYNSPLHF,TGTGCCAGCAGTTTTTTGTCAGGGAAAGACTCCTATAATTCACCCCTCCACTTT
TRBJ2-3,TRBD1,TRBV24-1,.,CATSDGQGANTDTQYF,TGTGCCACCAGTGATGGACAGGGGGCGAACACAGATACGCAGTATTTT
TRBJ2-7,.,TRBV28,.,CASSPNRVGPYEQYF,TGTGCCAGCAGTCCGAACAGGGTGGGCCCCTACGAGCAGTACTTC
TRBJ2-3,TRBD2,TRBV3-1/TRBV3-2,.,CASSHNALVLAGTDTQYF,TGTGCCAGCAGCCATAATGCCCTTGTGCTAGCGGGCACAGATACGCAGTATTTT
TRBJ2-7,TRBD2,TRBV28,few,CASSDRTSGGYEQYF,TGTGCCAGCAGCGACAGGACTAGCGGGGGCTACGAGCAGTACTTC
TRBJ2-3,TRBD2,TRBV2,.,CASSVAGAADTQYF,TGTGCCAGCAGTGTAGCGGGGGCCGCAGATACGCAGTATTTT
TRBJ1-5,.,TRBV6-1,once,CASSEILSSSNQPQHF,TGTGCCAGCAGTGAAATTTTGTCGAGTAGCAATCAGCCCCAGCATTTT
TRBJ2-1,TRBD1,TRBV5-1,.,CASSLGTGVFNEQFF,TGCGCCAGCAGCTTGGGGACAGGGGTCTTCAATGAGCAGTTCTTC
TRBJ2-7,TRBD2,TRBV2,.,CASRSLWRGSYEQYF,TGTGCCAGCAGGAGCCTATGGCGGGGGAGCTACGAGCAGTACTTC
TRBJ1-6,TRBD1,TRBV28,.,CASSRDSPAPLHF,TGTGCCAGCAGTAGGGACAGTCCGGCACCCCTCCACTTT
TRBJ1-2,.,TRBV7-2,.,CAKEGWMGYGYTF,TGTGCCAAGGAGGGCTGGATGGGCTATGGCTACACCTTC
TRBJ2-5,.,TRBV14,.,CASSQDPGETQYF,TGTGCCAGCAGCCAAGACCCGGGGGAGACCCAGTACTTC
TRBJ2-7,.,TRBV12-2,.,CASRTTNEWQGKNEQYF,TGTGCAAGTCGCACCACCAACGAGTGGCAGGGGAAGAACGAGCAGTACTTC
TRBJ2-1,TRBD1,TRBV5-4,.,CASSLNRGDNEQFF,TGTGCCAGCAGCTTGAACAGGGGGGACAATGAGCAGTTCTTC
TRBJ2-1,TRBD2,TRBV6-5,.,CATAGVPRSGEQFF,TGTGCCACGGCGGGGGTCCCGAGATCTGGTGAGCAGTTCTTC
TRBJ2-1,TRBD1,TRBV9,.,CASSVGTGGFGEQFF,TGTGCCAGCAGCGTCGGGACAGGGGGATTTGGAGAGCAGTTCTTC
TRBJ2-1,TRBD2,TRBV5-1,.,CASSLGAGGIDEQFF,TGCGCCAGCAGCTTGGGTGCGGGGGGTATAGATGAGCAGTTCTTC
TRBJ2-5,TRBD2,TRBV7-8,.,CASSFIGLAETQYF,TGTGCCAGCAGCTTCATAGGACTAGCGGAGACCCAGTACTTC
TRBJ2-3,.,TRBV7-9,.,CASSLRGRGTDTQYF,TGTGCCAGCAGCTTAAGGGGAAGGGGCACAGATACGCAGTATTTT
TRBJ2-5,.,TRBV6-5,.,CASSQQGWSGETQYF,TGTGCCAGCAGTCAGCAGGGTTGGTCGGGAGAGACCCAGTACTTC